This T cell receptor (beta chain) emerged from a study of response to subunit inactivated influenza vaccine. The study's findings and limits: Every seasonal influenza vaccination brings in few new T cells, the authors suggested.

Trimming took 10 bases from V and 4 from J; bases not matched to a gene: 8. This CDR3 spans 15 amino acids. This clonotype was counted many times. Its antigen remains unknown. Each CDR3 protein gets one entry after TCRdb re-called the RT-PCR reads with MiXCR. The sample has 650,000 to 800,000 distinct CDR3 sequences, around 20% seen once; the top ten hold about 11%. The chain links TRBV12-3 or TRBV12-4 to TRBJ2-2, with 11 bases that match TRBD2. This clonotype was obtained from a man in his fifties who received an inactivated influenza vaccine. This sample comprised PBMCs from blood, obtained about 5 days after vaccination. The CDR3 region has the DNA TGTGCCACCGGGGGGACTAGCGGTTCCACCGGGGAGCTGTTTTTT. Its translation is CATGGTSGSTGELFF.